This TCR beta chain was obtained from a study of blood T cell repertoires in COVID-19. In the original analysis: Amplification of reference gene primers was used by the study to estimate nucleated cell counts. Here immunoSEQ multiplex PCR was the method, and the copy in TCRdb shows in-frame clones only, minus some. V and J calls and clone size are as listed in that table; D and trimming were resolved from the DNA. The sample lists approximately 200,000 clones, about 90% occurring once. The CDR3 is made up of 15 amino acids. Trimming left V 1 base short and J 1 base short, with 11 bases between. Germline CDR1 is LGHNA and CDR2 is YNFKEQ.

Specimen: peripheral blood. The J gene is TRBJ2-7, the V gene TRBV4-2; perhaps TRBD1 as D (6 bases). The sequence was obtained from a man in his late teens or twenties with active or convalescent COVID-19. CDR3 bases: TGTGCCAGCAGCCAAGTGGGGGCAGGGTCCTACGAGCAGTACTTC. Its protein is CASSQVGAGSYEQYF.